Each of the 14 T cell receptor beta chains below was sequenced from the same sample in a study of breast tumors, draining lymph nodes, adjacent tissues. Breast cancer patients provided tissue from their axillary draining lymph nodes. TCRdb reprocessed the multiplex PCR reads with MiXCR, giving one entry per CDR3 protein. The table has roughly 130,000 distinct CDR3 sequences, approximately 29% seen once. The specimen was axillary lymph node tissue. These receptor sequences come from a female donor with breast cancer. Some clones in this sample may be carry-over from other donors' samples.

The sample holds many counts of this clonotype. This chain connects TRBV3-1 to TRBJ1-6; D is unresolved. Trimming stripped 4 bases from V and 6 bases from J, with 4 bases between. The CDR3 contains 12 residues. Germline V CDR1 and CDR2: LGHDT, YNNKEL (reference sequence). In DNA form, the CDR3 reads TGTGCCAGCAGCCGGGGTAATTCACCCCTCCACTTT. Translated, it gives CASSRGNSPLHF.

The CDR3, as DNA: TGTGCCAGCAGTGAAGAGACTCGGGGAGGCTACACCTTC. It yields the protein CASSEETRGGYTF. V gene TRBV2 combines with J gene TRBJ1-2; D is uncertain. The CDR3 runs 13 residues. Germline V gene lookup returns CDR1 SNHLY and CDR2 FYNNEI. Between the trimmed V and J ends, which lost 1 base and 8 bases, there was a span of 11 bases.

As concerns this clonotype: A single base separates this from a much larger clone, so it may be a read error. This rearrangement joins TRBV20-1 to TRBJ2-3, with D possibly matching TRBD2 (6 bases). CDR3 length equals 19 residues. Trimming pared 0 bases from V and 0 bases from J, leaving 22 bases between. The V gene's germline CDR1 is DFQATT and CDR2 SNEGSKA (reference sequence). The CDR3 DNA is TGCAGTGCTAGAGATCCTAGGATAGCGGCGGGGCGGAGCACAGATACGCAGTATTTT. It codes for CSARDPRIAAGRSTDTQYF.

The chain combines TRBV7-9 with TRBJ1-1; no clear D. The CDR3 consists of 14 residues. In germline, CDR1 is SEHNR, CDR2 FQNEAQ (reference sequence). The V end was cut by 3 bases, the J end by 4 bases, with 12 bases between. The CDR3 region has the DNA TGTGCCAGCAGCTTGTCGCGTGGGCTCACTGAAGCTTTCTTT. It specifies CASSLSRGLTEAFF.

This clonotype came up many times. This chain links TRBV30 with TRBJ2-5; D may be TRBD1 (5 bases). The CDR3 has 12 amino acids. In germline, CDR1 is GTSNPN, CDR2 SVGIG (reference sequence). V gave up 5 bases and J gave up 1 base, with 8 bases separating them. The CDR3: CAWDRTQETQYF. DNA for the CDR3: TGTGCCTGGGACAGAACCCAAGAGACCCAGTACTTC.

This clonotype has at least ten counts. The chain links TRBV20-1 to TRBJ2-1; weak D call: TRBD2 (6 bases). The V and J ends lost 6 bases and 8 bases respectively, with 20 bases between them. CDR3 length: 14 residues. Germline-derived CDR1 and CDR2 are DFQATT and SNEGSKA (reference sequence). CDR3 sequence reads: CSARRGGWGDEQFF. The CDR3 DNA reads TGCAGTGCCAGGCGGGGCGGCTGGGGGGATGAGCAGTTCTTC.

The sample holds many counts of this clonotype. The chain combines TRBV29-1 with TRBJ2-2; perhaps TRBD2 as D (5 bases). Germline V CDR1 and CDR2: SQVTM, ANQGSEA. With 5 bases removed from V and 1 base from J, the gap between germline ends came to 17 bases. CDR3 length: 16 amino acids. This chain's CDR3 is CSVKAGVIGNTGELFF. CDR3 in DNA: TGCAGCGTTAAAGCCGGGGTGATAGGGAACACCGGGGAGCTGTTTTTT.

The chain joins TRBV6-6 to TRBJ2-7, with 7 bases fitting TRBD1. The CDR3 is 18 amino acids. The germline V gene encodes CDR1 MNHNY and CDR2 SVGAGI (reference sequence). The CDR3, as DNA: TGTGCCAGCAGCTGCTCCGGGGATATGGGGACAGAAGTCTACGAGCAGTGCGTC. Translating gives CASSCSGDMGTEVYEQCV.

This clonotype was detected many times. The V gene is TRBV15, the J gene TRBJ1-4; 7 bases fit TRBD1. The CDR3 sequence is 15 residues long. The V gene end was trimmed by 4 bases and the J gene end by 5 bases; junction bases not matched to a gene: 7. Germline CDR1 and CDR2: LNHNV and YYDKDF (reference sequence). The CDR3 is CATSKGQAENEKLFF. CDR3 DNA sequence: TGTGCCACCAGCAAAGGACAGGCGGAAAATGAAAAACTGTTTTTT.

This clonotype was seen more than once but under ten times. This may come from a read error, since a much larger clone is one base off. The chain recombines TRBV12-3 or TRBV12-4 with TRBJ1-2; tentative D call: TRBD1 (5 bases). The CDR3 is 14 amino acids. The V end was cut by 5 bases, the J end by 6 bases, with 16 bases between. The CDR3 loop is CASSSAGVSHGYTF. DNA of the CDR3: TGTGCCAGCAGTAGCGCGGGGGTTTCCCATGGCTACACCTTC.

The chain carries TRBV5-1 and TRBJ1-1; no definite D call. Germline V gene lookup returns CDR1 SGHRS and CDR2 YFSETQ. This CDR3 has 13 amino acids. With 3 bases removed from V and 4 bases from J, the gap between germline ends came to 10 bases. Here the CDR3 DNA reads TGCGCCAGCAGCTCAGTGGAAAGCACTGAAGCTTTCTTT. Its protein product is CASSSVESTEAFF.

A note on this clonotype: This may arise from a read error, as a much more abundant clone is one base away. The V and J genes are TRBV6-1 and TRBJ1-6; D remains unclear. Germline assignment: CDR1 MNHNS and CDR2 SASEGT. This CDR3 has 16 residues. The V end was cut by 11 bases, the J end by 0 bases, with 17 bases between. CDR3 coding DNA: TGTGCCCGCAATGAATTGGGTAGCTCCTATAATTCACCCCTCCACTTT. Residues: CARNELGSSYNSPLHF.

In its sample, this clonotype was seen many times. The gene calls are TRBV7-2 and TRBJ1-5; D ambiguous. Trimming stripped 5 bases from V and 7 bases from J, with 15 bases between. Germline-derived CDR1 and CDR2 are SGHTA and FQGNSA. This CDR3 has 14 residues. The CDR3 region is CASSPRRGSQPQHF. CDR3 nucleotide sequence: TGTGCCAGCAGCCCCCGGCGGGGAAGCCAGCCCCAGCATTTT.

This clonotype was recorded many times. The genes are TRBV11-3 and TRBJ2-7; no clear D. CDR3 length: 14 residues. Per germline, CDR1 SGHNT and CDR2 YENEEA. V lost 8 bases and J lost 3, with 17 bases in between. CDR3 region: CASSECGPIYEQYV. Here the CDR3 DNA reads TGTGCCAGCTCTGAGTGTGGCCCAATCTACGAGCAGTACGTC.